The clone carrying this T cell receptor (beta chain) was seen only once. This sample was taken from a study of memory CD4+ T cells and cytomegalovirus serostatus. Overall study: Healthy Belgian adult donors included roughly nine CMV-positive and more than 20 CMV-negative people.

The table came from immunoSEQ multiplex PCR; TCRdb's copy has only in-frame clones and leaves some out. The sample records 35,000 to 45,000 clones, roughly 80% being singletons. The sort gate was single viable CD3+CD4+CD8-CD45RO+ cells for memory CD4+ T cells. Germline CDR1 SGHRS, CDR2 YFSETQ. Trimming stripped 7 bases from V and 3 bases from J, with 15 bases between. This CDR3 is 14 amino acids long. This chain uses TRBV5-1 with TRBJ2-3, with TRBD2 as a possible D gene (6 bases). The sequenced material came from memory CD4+ T cells from blood. This TCR derives from an adult in good health and CMV-seronegative. For the CDR3, the DNA is TGCGCCAGCGGACGGGGGACGGAGACAGATACGCAGTATTTT. Amino acid sequence: CASGRGTETDTQYF.